This T cell receptor (beta chain) comes out of a study of cytomegalovirus exposure and HLA in healthy donors. In the study overall: Falling in the Caucasian-associated ancestry cluster were 80% to 85% of under 500 genotyped donors. General study points: Presence/absence comparisons presumed near-even sequencing depth among donors.

PCR primers comprised 60 Vbeta and 13 Jbeta primers. TCRdb keeps only in-frame clones here, not all; method: immunoSEQ multiplex PCR. This sample yields approximately 120,000 clones, of which roughly 70% are seen a single time; 8.4% belongs to the top ten. About this clone: Its specificity is not known.

Germline CDR1 reads LGHNA; CDR2 reads YSLEER. The CDR3 has 17 amino acids. V dropped 1 base and J dropped 4 bases, with 19 bases sitting between them. This rearrangement joins TRBV4-3 to TRBJ1-2, with a tentative D call TRBD1 (6 bases). This TCR was sampled from a man in his forties in good health and CMV-seronegative. What was sequenced was PBMCs. CDR3 amino acids: CASSQGRNRALGYGYTF. DNA for the CDR3: TGCGCCAGCAGCCAAGGCCGAAACAGGGCTTTGGGCTATGGCTACACCTTC.